A selection of T cell receptor beta chains follows, all from one sample in a study of blood T cell repertoires in COVID-19. Using immunoSEQ multiplex PCR, the repertoire was profiled, and TCRdb retains in-frame clones only, with some absent. The repertoire holds some 230,000 clones, with approximately 82% as singletons. Specimen: PBMCs or T cells enriched from blood (not recorded which). The receptor source for this set is a man in his forties who had recovered from COVID-19. CDR3s include the opening cysteine and the closing phenylalanine or tryptophan. Each record gives: clone size, V gene, J gene, D gene, CDR3 protein, CDR3 DNA. The D gene is left open where the match is weak. Size values are once, few and many counts, or a class for expanded clones, and some rows have none.

clone size: NA
V gene: TRBV28
J gene: TRBJ2-2
D gene: TRBD2
CDR3 protein: CASTGTGGNTGELFF
CDR3 DNA: TGTGCCAGCACAGGAACGGGAGGGAACACCGGGGAGCTGTTTTTT

clone size: NA
V gene: TRBV27
J gene: TRBJ2-7
D gene: NA
CDR3 protein: CASRSRGGKTYEQYF
CDR3 DNA: TGTGCCAGCAGATCAAGAGGGGGAAAGACCTACGAGCAGTACTTC

clone size: NA
V gene: TRBV10-2
J gene: TRBJ2-2
D gene: NA
CDR3 protein: CASPGSAAAGELFF
CDR3 DNA: TGCGCCAGCCCTGGTTCGGCGGCGGCCGGGGAGCTGTTTTTT

clone size: NA
V gene: TRBV28
J gene: TRBJ2-7
D gene: TRBD1
CDR3 protein: CASSIDRAGEQYF
CDR3 DNA: TGTGCCAGCAGTATTGACAGGGCGGGCGAGCAGTACTTC

clone size: NA
V gene: TRBV6-5
J gene: TRBJ1-1
D gene: TRBD1
CDR3 protein: CASKSLQGANTEAFF
CDR3 DNA: TGTGCCAGCAAATCCTTACAGGGGGCGAACACTGAAGCTTTCTTT

clone size: NA
V gene: TRBV5-5
J gene: TRBJ2-7
D gene: TRBD2
CDR3 protein: CASSPRLAGGREQYF
CDR3 DNA: TGTGCCAGCAGCCCACGACTAGCGGGGGGACGCGAGCAGTACTTC

clone size: NA
V gene: TRBV18
J gene: TRBJ1-4
D gene: NA
CDR3 protein: CASSPIQGNEKLFF
CDR3 DNA: TGTGCCAGCTCACCAATACAGGGAAATGAAAAACTGTTTTTT

clone size: NA
V gene: TRBV5-1
J gene: TRBJ2-5
D gene: TRBD1
CDR3 protein: CASSFNRQGLAETQYF
CDR3 DNA: TGCGCCAGCAGCTTTAACCGACAGGGCCTCGCGGAGACCCAGTACTTC

clone size: NA
V gene: TRBV5-1
J gene: TRBJ1-6
D gene: NA
CDR3 protein: CASSLWTSGDSPLHF
CDR3 DNA: TGCGCCAGCAGCCTGTGGACCTCGGGGGATTCACCCCTCCACTTT

clone size: NA
V gene: TRBV5-6
J gene: TRBJ2-3
D gene: TRBD2
CDR3 protein: CASSLELSGGPDTQYF
CDR3 DNA: TGTGCCAGCAGCTTGGAACTTTCGGGGGGGCCAGATACGCAGTATTTT

clone size: NA
V gene: TRBV20-1
J gene: TRBJ1-5
D gene: NA
CDR3 protein: CSAIDPRTNQPQHF
CDR3 DNA: TGCAGTGCTATTGACCCCCGGACTAATCAGCCCCAGCATTTT

clone size: few
V gene: TRBV2
J gene: TRBJ1-4
D gene: NA
CDR3 protein: CASSEQGQIGEKLFF
CDR3 DNA: TGTGCCAGCAGTGAGCAGGGGCAGATCGGCGAAAAACTGTTTTTT

clone size: few
V gene: TRBV20-1
J gene: TRBJ1-5
D gene: NA
CDR3 protein: CSASSGANQPQHF
CDR3 DNA: TGCAGTGCTAGTTCGGGTGCCAATCAGCCCCAGCATTTT

clone size: NA
V gene: TRBV3-1/TRBV3-2
J gene: TRBJ1-1
D gene: NA
CDR3 protein: CASSPERNTEAFF
CDR3 DNA: TGTGCCAGCAGCCCCGAGCGGAACACTGAAGCTTTCTTT

clone size: NA
V gene: TRBV5-1
J gene: TRBJ1-1
D gene: TRBD1
CDR3 protein: CASSLVPGGSEAFF
CDR3 DNA: TGCGCCAGCAGCTTGGTGCCAGGGGGTTCTGAAGCTTTCTTT

clone size: NA
V gene: TRBV3-1/TRBV3-2
J gene: TRBJ1-1
D gene: NA
CDR3 protein: CASSQSPGTPNTEAFF
CDR3 DNA: TGTGCCAGCAGCCAATCGCCCGGGACACCAAACACTGAAGCTTTCTTT

clone size: NA
V gene: TRBV2
J gene: TRBJ1-6
D gene: NA
CDR3 protein: CASTPLDTSPLHF
CDR3 DNA: TGTGCCAGCACCCCTCTGGACACCTCACCCCTCCACTTT

clone size: NA
V gene: TRBV28
J gene: TRBJ1-4
D gene: TRBD1
CDR3 protein: CASSLPAPTRGIATNEKLFF
CDR3 DNA: TGTGCCAGCAGTTTGCCCGCTCCGACCAGGGGGATCGCAACTAATGAAAAACTGTTTTTT

clone size: NA
V gene: TRBV28
J gene: TRBJ1-5
D gene: TRBD1
CDR3 protein: CASSPPDRGWDSNQPQHF
CDR3 DNA: TGTGCCAGCAGTCCCCCCGACAGGGGGTGGGATAGCAATCAGCCCCAGCATTTT

clone size: NA
V gene: TRBV19
J gene: TRBJ1-2
D gene: NA
CDR3 protein: CASIPGRGYGYTF
CDR3 DNA: TGTGCCAGTATCCCCGGAAGGGGGTATGGCTACACCTTC

clone size: once
V gene: TRBV28
J gene: TRBJ2-6
D gene: TRBD1
CDR3 protein: CASSSPGQYKSGANVLTF
CDR3 DNA: TGTGCCAGCAGTTCCCCGGGACAGTACAAGTCAGGGGCCAACGTCCTGACTTTC